The clone carrying this T cell receptor (beta chain) was seen more than once but under ten times. Its antigen is as yet unknown. Different DNA sequences within this sample yield the same CDR3. This entry belongs to a study of cytomegalovirus exposure and HLA in healthy donors. The V and J ends lost 2 bases and 5 bases respectively, with 18 bases between them. The CDR3 covers 15 residues. Germline loops: CDR1 GTSNPN, CDR2 SVGIG (reference sequence). It was with 60 Vbeta and 13 Jbeta primers that the PCR ran. Generated by immunoSEQ multiplex PCR, the TCRdb table keeps only in-frame clones and is missing some. The sample carries 100,000 to 150,000 clones, 75% to 90% recorded once. The study's findings and limits: Earlier findings revealed that most TCR beta V segments proved productive either about 87% or about 30% of the time.

This chain connects TRBV30 to TRBJ2-5; tentatively, D is TRBD2 (6 bases). What was sequenced was PBMCs. The receptor's source is a middle-aged man in good health and CMV-seronegative. The CDR3 reads CAWSKGTQPSETQYF. The CDR3 nucleotides are TGTGCCTGGAGTAAGGGGACTCAACCGTCGGAGACCCAGTACTTC.